The present T cell receptor beta chain was sequenced within a study of blood T cells in healthy people across ages. It was with a sample-barcoded 5' primer and a J-beta primer mix that a second PCR of about 7 to 12 cycles was run. Each cDNA was tagged by a template-switch adaptor containing 12 random nucleotides. Using its own MiXCR run on the 5' RACE reads, TCRdb lists one record per CDR3 protein. The sample consists of roughly 860,000 distinct CDR3 sequences, approximately 59% of them appearing once. The donors, healthy Caucasians from Russia, were aged roughly 6 to 100. Germline CDR1 and CDR2: SGHTA and FQGNSA. J lost 5 bases, V lost 4 bases, and 7 bases had no gene match. The CDR3 has 16 residues.

The sequenced material came from blood. The source is a man aged 25-40 years in good health. The chain joins TRBV7-2 to TRBJ2-1; TRBD2 matches at 11 bases. CDR3 region: CASSSSSGGINNEQFF. For the CDR3, the DNA is TGTGCCAGCAGCTCCTCTAGCGGGGGGATCAACAATGAGCAGTTCTTC.